The sequence of this TCR beta chain was determined in a study of blood T cell repertoires in COVID-19. The wider study: Nucleic acid was either cDNA or gDNA, and it came from T cells, B-cell-depleted T cells, or PBMCs.

The method was immunoSEQ multiplex PCR; TCRdb's version includes in-frame clones alone and lacks a portion of them. The sample contains roughly 300,000 clones, 87% of which appear only once. V was pared by 7 bases and J by 8 bases, with 15 bases of the junction left unmatched. Germline-derived CDR1 and CDR2 are LNHDA and SQIVND (reference sequence). The CDR3 covers 15 residues. Participants came from 20 to 25 US areas, aged about 18 to 89 years. In assigning cohorts, the study relied on participant-reported clinical history. Recovery meant two consecutive negative NP/OP PCR tests, professional clearance, or resolved symptoms.

This rearrangement joins TRBV19 to TRBJ1-2; 8 bases match TRBD1. The TCR comes from a young woman who had recovered from COVID-19. Material for sequencing was PBMCs or T cells enriched from blood (not recorded which). Here the CDR3 DNA reads TGTGCCAGTACCCCTGTCTCAGGGGGCGCTGTAGGCTACACCTTC. This translates into CASTPVSGGAVGYTF.